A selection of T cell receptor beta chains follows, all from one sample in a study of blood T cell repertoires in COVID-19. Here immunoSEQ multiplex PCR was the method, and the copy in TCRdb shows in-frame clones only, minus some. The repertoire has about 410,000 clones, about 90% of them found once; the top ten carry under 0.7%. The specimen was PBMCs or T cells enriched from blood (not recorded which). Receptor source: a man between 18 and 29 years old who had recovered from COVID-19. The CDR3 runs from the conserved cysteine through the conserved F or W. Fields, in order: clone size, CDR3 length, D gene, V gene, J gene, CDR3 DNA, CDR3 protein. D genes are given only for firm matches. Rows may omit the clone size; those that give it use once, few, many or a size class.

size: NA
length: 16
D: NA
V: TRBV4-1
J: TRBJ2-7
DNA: TGCGCCAGCAGCCAGTCAAATGGCCTTGCCACCTACGAGCAGTACTTC
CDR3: CASSQSNGLATYEQYF

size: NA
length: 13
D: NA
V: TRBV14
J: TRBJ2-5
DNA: TGTGCCAGCAGCCCCCTAGGGGTTTGGACCCAGTACTTC
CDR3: CASSPLGVWTQYF

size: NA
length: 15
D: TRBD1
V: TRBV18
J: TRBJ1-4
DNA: TGTGCCAGCTCCCCGAGGTGGGGACAGGCTGAAAAACTGTTTTTT
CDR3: CASSPRWGQAEKLFF

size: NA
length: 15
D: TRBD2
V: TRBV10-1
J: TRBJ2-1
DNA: TGCGCCAGCACCCCGGGTGGGGGCGGGAGGAATGAGCAGTTCTTC
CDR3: CASTPGGGGRNEQFF

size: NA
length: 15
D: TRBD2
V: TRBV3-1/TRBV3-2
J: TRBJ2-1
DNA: TGTGCCAGCAGGCGCAGCGGGGGCTCCTACAATGAGCAGTTCTTC
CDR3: CASRRSGGSYNEQFF

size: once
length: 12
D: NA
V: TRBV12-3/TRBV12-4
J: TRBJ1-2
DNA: TGTGCCAGCAGTTTCTCGCAGGGAGGCTACACCTTC
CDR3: CASSFSQGGYTF

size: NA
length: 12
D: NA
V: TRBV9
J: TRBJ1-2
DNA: TGTGCCAGCAGCGTAGCGGGAAATGGCTACACCTTC
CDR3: CASSVAGNGYTF

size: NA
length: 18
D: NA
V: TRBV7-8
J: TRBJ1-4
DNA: TGTGCCAGCACCCCAACTAGCAGTCGACGTCCCGATAATGAAAAACTGTTTTTT
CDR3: CASTPTSSRRPDNEKLFF

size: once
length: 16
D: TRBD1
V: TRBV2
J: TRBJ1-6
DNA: TGTGCCAGCAGTCCAAGACAGGGGCTACATAATTCACCCCTCCACTTT
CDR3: CASSPRQGLHNSPLHF

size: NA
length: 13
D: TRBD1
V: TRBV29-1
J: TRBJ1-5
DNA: TGCAGCGCCGGACAGGGGCGCACTCAGCCCCAGCATTTT
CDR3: CSAGQGRTQPQHF

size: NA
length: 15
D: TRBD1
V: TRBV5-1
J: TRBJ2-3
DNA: TGCGCCAGCAGCCCGTCCCGGGACAGGGCCACTACGCAGTATTTT
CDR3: CASSPSRDRATTQYF

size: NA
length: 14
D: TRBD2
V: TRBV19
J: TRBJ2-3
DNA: TGTGCCAGTAGTAGCGGGAGGGTAGGAGATACGCAGTATTTT
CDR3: CASSSGRVGDTQYF

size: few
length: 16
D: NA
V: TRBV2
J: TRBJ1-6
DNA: TGTGCCAGCAGTGGGGCCAAGGCCTCCTATAATTCACCCCTCCACTTT
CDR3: CASSGAKASYNSPLHF

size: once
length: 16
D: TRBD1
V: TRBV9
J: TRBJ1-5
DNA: TGTGCCAGCAGCCCCGGGACAGGCAAGGGCAATCAGCCCCAGCATTTT
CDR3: CASSPGTGKGNQPQHF

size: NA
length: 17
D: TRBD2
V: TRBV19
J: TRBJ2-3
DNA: TGTGCCAGTAGTCCTGTGAGGCTAGCGGGGGGGCGGACTACGCAGTATTTT
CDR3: CASSPVRLAGGRTTQYF

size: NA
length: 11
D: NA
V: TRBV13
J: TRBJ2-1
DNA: TGTGCCAGCAGCTTAGACAGTATGAAGTTCTTC
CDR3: CASSLDSMKFF

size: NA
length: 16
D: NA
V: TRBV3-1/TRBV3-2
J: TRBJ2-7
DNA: TGTGCCAGCAGCCAAAGTGGGAGGGGAGGGGGGTACGAGCAGTACTTC
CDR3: CASSQSGRGGGYEQYF

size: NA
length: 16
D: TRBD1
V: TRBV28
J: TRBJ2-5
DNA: TGTGCCAGCAGCAGCGCGGGGACAGGGGGCGCGGAGACCCAGTACTTC
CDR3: CASSSAGTGGAETQYF

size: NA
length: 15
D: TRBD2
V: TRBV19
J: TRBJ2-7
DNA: TGTGCCAGTAGTACTGGACTAGCGGGAGCCTACGAGCAGTACTTC
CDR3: CASSTGLAGAYEQYF

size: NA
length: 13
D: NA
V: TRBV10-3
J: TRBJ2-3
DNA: TGTGCCATCAGCGGCGGGAGCACAGATACGCAGTATTTT
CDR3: CAISGGSTDTQYF

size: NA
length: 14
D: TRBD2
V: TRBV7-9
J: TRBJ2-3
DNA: TGTGCCAGCAGCTCTAGCGGGAGTACAGATACGCAGTATTTT
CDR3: CASSSSGSTDTQYF

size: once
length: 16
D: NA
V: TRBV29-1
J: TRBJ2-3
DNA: TGCAGCGTGAGAGGAAGTGCCCGCGGGGGCACAGATACGCAGTATTTT
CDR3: CSVRGSARGGTDTQYF

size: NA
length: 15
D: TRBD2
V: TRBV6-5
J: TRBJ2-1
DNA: TGTGCCAGCAGCTTAGGGCGGGGGACCTACAATGAGCAGTTCTTC
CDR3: CASSLGRGTYNEQFF

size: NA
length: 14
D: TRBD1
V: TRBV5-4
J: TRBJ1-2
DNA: TGTGCCAGCAGCTTGGGAGACAGGGGCTATGGCTACACCTTC
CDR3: CASSLGDRGYGYTF

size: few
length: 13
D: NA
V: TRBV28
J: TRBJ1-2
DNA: TGTGCCAGCAGCGGGTCCCACAACTATGGCTACACCTTC
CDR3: CASSGSHNYGYTF

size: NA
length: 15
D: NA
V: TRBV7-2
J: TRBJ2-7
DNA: TGTGCCAGCAGCAGATCCGGGACTCCCGCCTACGAGCAGTACTTC
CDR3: CASSRSGTPAYEQYF

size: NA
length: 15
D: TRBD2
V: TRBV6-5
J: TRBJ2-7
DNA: TGTGCCAGCAGTTACTCCGGGACTAGGGCCTACGAGCAGTACTTC
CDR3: CASSYSGTRAYEQYF

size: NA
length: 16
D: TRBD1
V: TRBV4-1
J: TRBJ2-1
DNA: TGCGCCAGCAGCCAAGGCGACAGGGGGCGGTACAATGAGCAGTTCTTC
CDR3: CASSQGDRGRYNEQFF

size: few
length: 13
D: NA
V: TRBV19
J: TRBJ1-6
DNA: TGTGCCAGTAGTAATAAGTACGGTTCACCCCTCCACTTT
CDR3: CASSNKYGSPLHF

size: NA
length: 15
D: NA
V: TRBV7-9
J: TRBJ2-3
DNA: TGTGCCAGTCGGAGGGCGGGGGCGGCCGCAGATACGCAGTATTTT
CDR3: CASRRAGAAADTQYF

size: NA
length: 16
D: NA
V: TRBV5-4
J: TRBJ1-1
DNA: TGTGCCAGCAGCTCACCTGGAAGAGGAGGGTTGACTGAAGCTTTCTTT
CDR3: CASSSPGRGGLTEAFF

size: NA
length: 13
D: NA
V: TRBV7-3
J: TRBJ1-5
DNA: TGTGCCAGCAGCTTAGGCCAGAATCAGCCCCAGCATTTT
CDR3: CASSLGQNQPQHF

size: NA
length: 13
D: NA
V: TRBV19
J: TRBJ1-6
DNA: TGTGCCAGTACTTTTGGAGGTAATTCACCCCTCCACTTT
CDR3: CASTFGGNSPLHF

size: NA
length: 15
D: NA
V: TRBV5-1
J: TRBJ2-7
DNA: TGCGCCAGCAGGACAAACAGGGATGCATCCTACGAGCAGTACTTC
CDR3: CASRTNRDASYEQYF

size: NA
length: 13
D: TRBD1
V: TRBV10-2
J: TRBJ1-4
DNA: TGCGCCAGCAGTGAGTCGCAGGGGGTAAAACTGTTTTTT
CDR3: CASSESQGVKLFF

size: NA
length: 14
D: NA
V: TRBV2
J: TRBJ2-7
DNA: TGTGCCAGCAGTGAACAGCGATACTCCTACGAGCAGTACTTC
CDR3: CASSEQRYSYEQYF

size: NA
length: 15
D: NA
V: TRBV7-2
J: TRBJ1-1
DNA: TGTGCCAGCAGTCCGACGGCCCAACCTAGCACTGAAGCTTTCTTT
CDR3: CASSPTAQPSTEAFF

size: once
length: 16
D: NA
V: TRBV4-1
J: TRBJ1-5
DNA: TGCGCCAGCAGCCAAGTTGAAGCAGGCCAGAATCAGCCCCAGCATTTT
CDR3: CASSQVEAGQNQPQHF

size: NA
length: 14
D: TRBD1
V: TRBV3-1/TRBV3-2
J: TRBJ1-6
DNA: TGTGCCAGCAGCTCAGGACAGGGGAATTCACCCCTCCACTTT
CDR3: CASSSGQGNSPLHF

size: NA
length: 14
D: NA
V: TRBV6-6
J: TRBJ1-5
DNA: TGTGCCAGCAGTTACCCGGGAGCGGCTCAGCCCCAGCATTTT
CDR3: CASSYPGAAQPQHF

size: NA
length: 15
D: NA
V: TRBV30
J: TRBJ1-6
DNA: TGTGCCTGGAGTGGTGGGAGTGGCAGAGATTCACCCCTCCACTTT
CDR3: CAWSGGSGRDSPLHF

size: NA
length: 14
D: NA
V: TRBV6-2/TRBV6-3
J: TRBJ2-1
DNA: TGTGCCAGCAGTTACGGGAGCTCCTACAATGAGCAGTTCTTC
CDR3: CASSYGSSYNEQFF

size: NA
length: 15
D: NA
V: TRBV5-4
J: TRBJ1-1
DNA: TGTGCCAGCAGCCCCCGGCGGGGGCTAAGCACTGAAGCTTTCTTT
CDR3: CASSPRRGLSTEAFF

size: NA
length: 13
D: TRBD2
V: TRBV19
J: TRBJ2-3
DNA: TGTGCCAGTAGTCCCCAACCGGGACTAGCGCAGTATTTT
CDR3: CASSPQPGLAQYF

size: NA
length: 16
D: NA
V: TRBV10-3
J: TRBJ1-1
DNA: TGTGCCATCAGCGGACCCCAGGGGATCCTTCCAACTGAAGCTTTCTTT
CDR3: CAISGPQGILPTEAFF

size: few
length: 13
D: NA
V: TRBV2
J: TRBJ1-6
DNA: TGTGCCACCCGAGGACGGAGGGATTCACCCCTCCACTTT
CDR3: CATRGRRDSPLHF

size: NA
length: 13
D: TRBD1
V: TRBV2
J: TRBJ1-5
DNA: TGTGCCAGCGGACAGGGGTTTGGGCAGCCCCAGCATTTT
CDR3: CASGQGFGQPQHF